This paragraph reports one T cell receptor beta chain. The target antigen is unknown. This may come from a read error, since a much larger clone is one base off. This sample was included in a study of breast tumors, draining lymph nodes, adjacent tissues. Overall study findings and caveats: Luminal-like breast cancer showed significantly higher tumor–nontumor repertoire similarity than basal-like.

The lymph nodes were axillary draining lymph nodes from breast cancer patients. TCRdb used MiXCR to reprocess the multiplex PCR reads, holding one entry per CDR3 protein. The data hold some 120,000 distinct CDR3 sequences, with roughly 20% observed a single time. The clonotype originates from a female donor with breast cancer. Some clones in this sample may be carry-over from other donors' samples. Source material: axillary lymph node tissue.

CDR3 in DNA: TGTGCCAGCAGCCTGACTAGCGGGAACCCCTACGAGCAGTACTTC. It specifies CASSLTSGNPYEQYF. The genes are TRBV5-6 and TRBJ2-7; 11 nucleotides agree with TRBD2. The germline CDR1 and CDR2 sequences are SGHDT and YYEEEE. V was pared by 4 bases and J by 2 bases, with 5 bases of the junction left unmatched. The CDR3 runs to 15 residues.